This TCR beta chain comes out of a study of blood T cell repertoires in COVID-19. Germline CDR1 reads LNHDA; CDR2 reads SQIVND (reference sequence). Deletions cut 3 bases from V and 3 bases from J, with 9 bases between. This CDR3 is 13 amino acids long. Method: immunoSEQ multiplex PCR; TCRdb's copy keeps in-frame clones and lacks some. The data contain 200,000 to 300,000 clones, 75% to 90% of them singletons. Specimen: peripheral blood. The clonotype was recovered from a man aged 30 to 45 with active or convalescent COVID-19. The chain joins TRBV19 to TRBJ2-7; D is possibly TRBD2 (5 bases). DNA of the CDR3: TGTGCCAGTAGTATCGAACGGGACTACGAGCAGTACTTC. This codes for CASSIERDYEQYF.